The next 11 T cell receptor beta chains were all read from a single sample in a study of molecular identifiers for immune sequencing clone quantification. In TCRdb, the PCR reads were re-called with MiXCR into one record per CDR3 protein. The sample contains around 460,000 distinct CDR3 sequences, 20% to 25% of which appear only once. The sample taken for sequencing was naive CD8+ T cells from blood, with Jurkat cell RNA spiked in. Subset described: FACS-sorted CD8+CD4-CCR7+CD45RA+ naive T cells. The receptors originated from a human donor in good health. Some libraries in this study had Jurkat cell RNA spiked in.

Details on this clonotype: The junction shows a germline mismatch at one end, possibly a read error. The chain employs TRBV5-3 and TRBJ2-7, with D possibly being TRBD1 (6 bases). TRBV5-3 is treated as an ORF (open reading frame) with a function not yet certain. There are 13 residues in the CDR3. The DNA of the CDR3 is TGTGCCAGCAGCCAGGGGACCCCAACCGAGCGGTACTTC. It translates to CASSQGTPTERYF.

This clonotype was counted once. A much larger clone differs from this one at a single base, so this may be a read error. This chain links TRBV19 with TRBJ2-3; D ambiguous. The germline V gene has CDR1 LNHDA and CDR2 SQIVND (reference sequence). This CDR3 is 15 amino acids long. The CDR3 nucleotides read TGTGCCAGTAGTATTTTGGCTCAAAGCATAGATACGCAGTATTTT. This encodes CASSILAQSIDTQYF.

This clonotype was picked up many times. The CDR3 is CASIHIQVTDTQYF. The CDR3 nucleotides are TGTGCCAGCATCCACATACAGGTCACAGATACGCAGTATTTT. The chain employs TRBV7-9 and TRBJ2-3; tentative D call: TRBD1 (5 bases). Germline lookup yields CDR1 SEHNR and CDR2 FQNEAQ (reference sequence). The V end lost 7 bases, the J end lost 2 bases, and 13 bases lay between the germline ends. CDR3 length: 14 amino acids.

This clonotype has at least ten counts. The gene calls are TRBV20-1 and TRBJ2-7; the D call may be TRBD1 or TRBD2 (5 bases each). Germline V gives CDR1 DFQATT, CDR2 SNEGSKA (reference sequence). The V and J ends lost 4 bases and 5 bases respectively, with 12 bases between them. CDR3 size: 12 residues. The CDR3 DNA follows: TGCAGTGCTATTACGGGGCACCACGAGCAGTACTTC. This encodes CSAITGHHEQYF.

Many counts were recorded for this clonotype. The chain combines TRBV29-1 with TRBJ2-3; 9 bases align to TRBD2. Germline assignment: CDR1 SQVTM and CDR2 ANQGSEA. The CDR3 sequence is 14 residues long. J lost 4 bases, V lost 6 bases, and 8 bases had no gene match. The CDR3 loop is CSVRGSGSADTQYF. In nucleotides, the CDR3 is TGCAGCGTCCGGGGTAGCGGGAGTGCAGATACGCAGTATTTT.

This sequence joins TRBV11-1 and TRBJ2-7, with TRBD1 identical over 11 bases. Germline V gene data show CDR1 as SGHAT and CDR2 as FQDESV (reference sequence). J was trimmed by 4 bases and V by 7 bases; bases with no gene match: 6. The CDR3 loop spans 14 amino acids. CDR3: CASKPGQGVYEQYF. CDR3 coding DNA: TGTGCCAGCAAGCCGGGACAGGGGGTTTACGAGCAGTACTTC.

This clonotype was picked up many times. The rearrangement uses TRBV28 and TRBJ2-7; tentative D call: TRBD2 (5 bases). The CDR3 is 14 amino acids. The V gene's germline CDR1 is MDHEN and CDR2 SYDVKM. Trimming pared 2 bases from V and 2 bases from J, leaving 10 bases between. CDR3 coding DNA: TGTGCCAGCAGTTTACCCGACGGGACCTACGAGCAGTACTTC. Amino acid sequence: CASSLPDGTYEQYF.

The chain carries TRBV15 and TRBJ2-7, with 10 bases lining up with TRBD1. The V gene's germline CDR1 is LNHNV and CDR2 YYDKDF (reference sequence). There are 17 residues in the CDR3. After removal of 0 bases from V and 3 bases from J, the junction contained 8 bases not matched to a gene. DNA of the CDR3: TGTGCCACCAGCAGAGACCGATGGACAGGGGGAGTCTACGAGCAGTACTTC. The encoded protein is CATSRDRWTGGVYEQYF.

For this clonotype: The germline gene is not matched at one end of the junction; a read error may be the cause. This chain links TRBV5-3 with TRBJ2-3; D remains ambiguous. TRBV5-3 is annotated as an ORF whose role is uncertain. The CDR3 consists of 16 residues. The chain's CDR3 is CTSSPDAAASTDTQYF. The CDR3 DNA reads TGTACCAGCAGCCCGGATGCGGCGGCTAGCACAGATACGCAGTATTTT.

This clonotype was seen many times. The J gene is TRBJ2-3, the V gene TRBV20-1; 9 bases align to TRBD2. CDR1 DFQATT and CDR2 SNEGSKA come from the germline V gene (reference sequence). This CDR3 has 13 residues. Trimming at V came to 5 bases and at J to 3 bases, leaving 3 bases not matched to a gene. CDR3 in amino acids: CSAWTSVTDTQYF. CDR3 nucleotides: TGCAGTGCTTGGACTAGCGTGACAGATACGCAGTATTTT.

The sample holds a few counts of this clonotype. The chain recombines TRBV2 with TRBJ1-1, with TRBD1 matching over 7 bases. The germline V gene has CDR1 SNHLY and CDR2 FYNNEI. The CDR3 length is 13 residues. The V gene end was trimmed by 10 bases and the J gene end by 6 bases; junction bases not matched to a gene: 11. The CDR3 DNA reads as TGTGCCACCGAACCCACAGGGGCTCCTGAAGCTTTCTTT. Translation gives CATEPTGAPEAFF.